Listed below are T cell receptor beta chains from one sample, sequenced in a study of radiation and T cells in renal cell carcinoma. Sequenced by immunoSEQ multiplex PCR; TCRdb stores in-frame clones only, minus some. This sample has 80,000 or so clones, with approximately 90% found just once. The starting material was blood, obtained from a patient whose treatment included radiotherapy and nephrectomy. The receptor set was obtained from a woman aged 70-85 years with renal cell carcinoma. Each CDR3 is given with its conserved first and last residue. The order of the fields is V gene, J gene, CDR3 protein.

TRBV11-3	TRBJ1-1	CASSIQGNTEAFF
TRBV7-2	TRBJ2-1	CASSSARLFEQFF
TRBV5-1	TRBJ2-6	CASSALQGVVSGGANVLTF
TRBV4-3	TRBJ2-2	CASSLLGTGNTGELFF
TRBV18	TRBJ1-2	CASSPDRFYGYTF
TRBV28	TRBJ2-5	CASSSGQAIETQYF
TRBV28	TRBJ1-1	CASSLPDATGGAFF
TRBV30	TRBJ1-4	CAWSEGATNEKLFF
TRBV5-1	TRBJ2-3	CASSLGSSGLSTDTQYF
TRBV6-5	TRBJ2-5	CATIGTSQETQYF
TRBV2	TRBJ1-3	CASSDPSGRRSGNTIYF
TRBV5-1	TRBJ1-1	CASSLYQGDTEAFF
TRBV7-3	TRBJ2-2	CASSDPSLPGGVGELFF
TRBV29-1	TRBJ2-5	CSTNEGFETQYF
TRBV9	TRBJ1-4	CASSVGDRGSEKLFF
TRBV6-4	TRBJ2-3	CASSNDGSGADTQYF
TRBV10-3	TRBJ1-2	CAISEFSGNGYTF
TRBV19	TRBJ2-4	CASRTGHRVDIQYF
TRBV21-1	TRBJ2-5	CASSKPWSGAWAGARQETQYF
TRBV6-6	TRBJ1-5	CASSHGQGGNQPQHF
TRBV6-6	TRBJ2-7	CASRNTGTGGKLMYF
TRBV4-1	TRBJ1-5	CASSPLGNSNQPQHF
TRBV6-6	TRBJ1-1	CASSPPLLSPGAFF
TRBV9	TRBJ2-3	CASSVGTSGWTDTQYF
TRBV28	TRBJ1-5	CASSSAQAINQPQHF
TRBV5-5	TRBJ1-1	CASSFRQSMNTEAFF
TRBV5-1	TRBJ2-1	CASNPGGGDYNEQFF
TRBV2	TRBJ1-4	CASSLREVGREKLFF